The 20 T cell receptor beta chains listed next were all sequenced from one sample in a study of OX40 agonist ivuxolimab in advanced cancers. The data were produced by immunoSEQ multiplex PCR, yet TCRdb's version contains in-frame clones alone and is incomplete. The data hold around 70,000 clones, with 90% to 95% observed a single time. The sample consisted of CD4+ or CD8+ T cells sorted from blood, taken in a trial of the OX40 agonist ivuxolimab. The receptors here all came from an adult with an advanced solid tumor such as melanoma, head and neck, liver or kidney cancer.

The chain links TRBV9 to TRBJ1-2; 7 bases agree with TRBD1. From germline, CDR1 is SGDLS and CDR2 YYNGEE. V lost 3 bases, J lost 1 base, and 3 bases stayed unmatched. The CDR3 contains 14 residues. Written as DNA, the CDR3 is TGTGCCAGCAGCGCTCAGGGGGGTAACTATGGCTACACCTTC. Its translation is CASSAQGGNYGYTF.

V and J are TRBV6-5 and TRBJ1-1; D possibly corresponds to TRBD1 (5 bases). Germline V gives CDR1 MNHEY, CDR2 SVGAGI. CDR3 length equals 15 residues. V lost 2 bases, J lost 4 bases, and 14 bases lay in between. For the CDR3, the DNA is TGTGCCAGCAGTTACGATCAGGCAGGGAGCACTGAAGCTTTCTTT. Its translation is CASSYDQAGSTEAFF.

This chain connects TRBV19 to TRBJ1-5; TRBD1 matches at 8 bases. The CDR3 is made up of 15 amino acids. V shed 2 bases and J 5 bases; nucleotides not matched to a gene: 5. Germline V CDR1 and CDR2: LNHDA, SQIVND (reference sequence). CDR3 bases: TGTGCCAGTAGTATATCAGGGGGCCTATATCAGCCCCAGCATTTT. It codes for CASSISGGLYQPQHF.

J is TRBJ1-5 and V is TRBV4-3, with D uncertain. Trimming cost V 0 bases and J 5 bases, with 11 bases left between them. CDR1 LGHNA and CDR2 YSLEER come from the germline V gene. This CDR3 has 15 amino acids. This chain's CDR3 is CASSQDSGEYQPQHF. CDR3 in DNA: TGCGCCAGCAGCCAAGATTCGGGTGAATATCAGCCCCAGCATTTT.

Concerning this clone itself: One end of the junction is discordant with germline, which a read error may explain. The chain combines TRBV7-2 with TRBJ2-7, with D hard to call. The CDR3 covers 15 residues. CDR1 and CDR2 (germline): SGHTA, FQGNSA. The CDR3 spells CASSLSQAISHEQYF. Written as DNA, the CDR3 is TGTGCCAGCAGCTTATCCCAGGCCATCTCCCACGAGCAGTACTTC.

This chain joins TRBV29-1 and TRBJ1-2; TRBD1 agrees at 8 bases. CDR3 length: 14 residues. Germline V gene lookup returns CDR1 SQVTM and CDR2 ANQGSEA. Unmatched junction bases numbered 8, after V lost 4 bases and J lost 4 bases. For the CDR3, the DNA is TGCAGCGTTGTAACAGGGGGTTTTGGCTATGGCTACACCTTC. It specifies CSVVTGGFGYGYTF.

The chain combines TRBV28 with TRBJ2-3; 7 bases agree with TRBD1. With V trimmed by 7 bases and J by 2 bases, 9 bases remained unmatched. The germline gives CDR1 MDHEN, CDR2 SYDVKM. The CDR3 runs to 15 residues. CDR3 residues: CASTQGVLPTDTQYF. DNA of the CDR3: TGTGCCAGCACCCAGGGGGTCTTACCCACAGATACGCAGTATTTT.

The gene calls are TRBV5-4 and TRBJ2-1, with TRBD1 matching over 7 bases. CDR3 length equals 15 residues. Trimming took 4 bases from V and 0 from J; bases not matched to a gene: 4. From germline, CDR1 is SGHNT and CDR2 YYREEE (reference sequence). The CDR3 loop reads CASSPRGHSYNEQFF. DNA of the CDR3: TGTGCCAGCAGCCCGAGGGGGCACTCCTACAATGAGCAGTTCTTC.

The sample holds one count of this clone. The chain joins TRBV7-5 to TRBJ1-5; the table gives TRBD1 as D, unverified against the DNA. TRBV7-5 represents a pseudogene. The CDR3 is made up of 16 amino acids. Here the CDR3 reads CARSLGGKRSNQPQHF. For the CDR3, the DNA is TGTGCCAGAAGCTTAGGGGGCAAGAGGAGCAATCAGCCCCAGCATTTT.

J is TRBJ1-1 and V is TRBV5-4, with D maybe TRBD1 (6 bases). The germline V and J ends were trimmed by 3 bases and 5 bases, with 8 bases remaining between them. CDR3 length: 12 amino acids. Germline lookup yields CDR1 SGHNT and CDR2 YYREEE (reference sequence). The CDR3 sequence is CASSSGETEAFF. The CDR3 DNA reads as TGTGCCAGCAGCTCAGGGGAAACTGAAGCTTTCTTT.

The CDR3 reads CASSDLLSGINTGELFF. The CDR3 DNA sequence: TGTGCCAGCAGCGACCTCCTTAGCGGGATAAACACCGGGGAGCTGTTTTTT. The chain employs TRBV7-9 and TRBJ2-2, with 8 bases identical to TRBD2. CDR3 length: 17 amino acids. The V segment lost 5 bases and the J segment 2 bases; nucleotides outside the gene matches: 10. Germline V CDR1 and CDR2: SEHNR, FQNEAQ (reference sequence).

The chain is built from TRBV4-3 and TRBJ2-3, with D uncertain. Germline CDR1 is LGHNA and CDR2 is YSLEER. V lost 4 bases and J 3 bases, leaving 20 bases between the germline ends. CDR3 length equals 17 residues. Written as DNA, the CDR3 is TGCGCCAGCAGCCCACAAACGACGAACCCGAGGACAGATACGCAGTATTTT. Residues: CASSPQTTNPRTDTQYF.

The chain recombines TRBV15 with TRBJ2-1; D is unclear. CDR1 and CDR2 (germline): LNHNV, YYDKDF (reference sequence). The V end lost 4 bases, the J end lost 8 bases, and 24 bases lay between the germline ends. The CDR3 covers 17 residues. The chain's CDR3 is CATSTFDPGSLSDEQFF. The CDR3 DNA reads TGTGCCACCAGCACCTTTGATCCGGGTTCTTTGAGCGATGAGCAGTTCTTC. Based on the CDR3 plus reference TRBV15 and TRBJ2-1, the full variable domain is DAMVIQNPRYQVTQFGKPVTLSCSQTLNHNVMYWYQQKSSQAPKLLFHYYDKDFNNEADTPDNFQSRRPNTSFCFLDIRSPGLGDTAMYLCATSTFDPGSLSDEQFFGPGTRLTVL.

This chain connects TRBV18 to TRBJ2-7; D is possibly TRBD2 (5 bases). The V end was cut by 6 bases, the J end by 3 bases, with 12 bases between. Germline assignment: CDR1 KGHSH and CDR2 LQKENI. The CDR3 is 13 residues long. The CDR3 DNA reads as TGTGCCAGCTCCCCTGGACTGTTCTACGAGCAGTACTTC. Translating it yields CASSPGLFYEQYF. The whole variable domain, filled in from reference TRBV18 and TRBJ2-7, reads NAGVMQNPRHLVRRRGQEARLRCSPMKGHSHVYWYRQLPEEGLKFMVYLQKENIIDESGMPKERFSAEFPKEGPSILRIQQVVRGDSAAYFCASSPGLFYEQYFGPGTRLTVT.

V and J are TRBV19 and TRBJ1-2; D gene ambiguous. CDR1 and CDR2 (germline): LNHDA, SQIVND (reference sequence). Between the trimmed V and J ends, which lost 5 bases and 6 bases, there was a span of 10 bases. The CDR3 runs to 12 residues. The CDR3 nucleotides read TGTGCCAGTAGTCCCAACGGGGATGGCTACACCTTC. It codes for CASSPNGDGYTF.

V gene TRBV15 combines with J gene TRBJ2-1; perhaps TRBD2 as D (6 bases). The CDR3 runs to 19 residues. Trimming stripped 4 bases from V and 0 bases from J, with 22 bases between. Per the germline V gene, CDR1 is LNHNV and CDR2 is YYDKDF (reference sequence). This CDR3 is CATSTSLASDPSSYNEQFF. In nucleotides, the CDR3 is TGTGCCACCAGCACGAGCCTAGCGAGCGACCCCTCCTCCTACAATGAGCAGTTCTTC. Variable domain in full (rest from reference TRBV15 and TRBJ2-1): DAMVIQNPRYQVTQFGKPVTLSCSQTLNHNVMYWYQQKSSQAPKLLFHYYDKDFNNEADTPDNFQSRRPNTSFCFLDIRSPGLGDTAMYLCATSTSLASDPSSYNEQFFGPGTRLTVL.

The chain has TRBV5-1 and TRBJ1-2, with D perhaps matching TRBD1 (5 bases). Germline CDR1 and CDR2: SGHRS and YFSETQ. The V end lost 0 bases, the J end lost 5 bases, and 20 bases lay between the germline ends. CDR3 length: 17 residues. Here the CDR3 DNA reads TGCGCCAGCAGCTTGGAACCGGGCCTACGAAAGGGGTATGGCTACACCTTC. The encoded protein is CASSLEPGLRKGYGYTF.

The chain employs TRBV7-6 and TRBJ1-3; D is unresolved. The CDR3 contains 16 residues. Germline loops: CDR1 SGHVS, CDR2 FNYEAQ. V shed 0 bases and J shed 6 bases, with 15 bases lying between them. The CDR3 DNA sequence: TGTGCCAGCAGCTTAGCCCAGGATAGGGTTGAAAACACCATATATTTT. Translated, it gives CASSLAQDRVENTIYF.

The rearrangement links TRBV27 to TRBJ2-7; 13 bases fit TRBD2. The CDR3 totals 16 residues. V shed 2 bases, J shed 3 bases, and the junction held 4 bases outside the gene matches. Germline V gene sequence: CDR1 MNHEY, CDR2 SMNVEV (reference sequence). CDR3 residues: CASSLGGLAGIYEQYF. For the CDR3, the DNA is TGTGCCAGCAGTTTAGGGGGACTAGCGGGGATCTACGAGCAGTACTTC.

The chain links TRBV5-6 to TRBJ1-5, with D unresolved. Germline-derived CDR1 and CDR2 are SGHDT and YYEEEE. Between the trimmed V and J ends, which lost 0 bases and 0 bases, there was a span of 7 bases. This CDR3 has 15 amino acids. The CDR3 DNA reads TGTGCCAGCAGCTTGGAAGCCAGTAGCAATCAGCCCCAGCATTTT. Encoded protein: CASSLEASSNQPQHF. The full variable domain, in which reference TRBV5-6 and TRBJ1-5 provide the parts outside the CDR3, is DAGVTQSPTHLIKTRGQQVTLRCSPKSGHDTVSWYQQALGQGPQFIFQYYEEEERQRGNFPDRFSGHQFPNYSSELNVNALLLGDSALYLCASSLEASSNQPQHFGDGTRLSIL.